The 21 T cell receptor beta chains below all came from one sample that was sequenced in a study of response to subunit inactivated influenza vaccine. TCRdb called the RT-PCR reads again in MiXCR, with one record for every CDR3 protein. Of some 500,000 distinct CDR3 sequences in the sample, more than 15% were seen once. This specimen was CD4+ T cells sorted from PBMCs, taken 23 months after vaccination. All receptors derive from a man aged 50 to 69 who received an inactivated influenza vaccine.

V gene TRBV24-1 combines with J gene TRBJ2-5; a weak D match, TRBD1 (5 bases). CDR1 and CDR2 (germline): KGHDR, SFDVKD. The length of the CDR3 is 13 residues. The V end was cut by 5 bases, the J end by 2 bases, with 8 bases between. In nucleotides, the CDR3 is TGTGCCACCAGTGGGTCAGGGCAAGAGACCCAGTACTTC. Encoded protein: CATSGSGQETQYF.

This clonotype came up a few times. This chain links TRBV10-3 with TRBJ1-2; the D gene is possibly TRBD1 (5 bases). V was pared by 4 bases and J by 8 bases, with 11 bases between. The length of the CDR3 is 12 residues. Per the germline V gene, CDR1 is ENHRY and CDR2 is SYGVKD. This CDR3 reads CAISGRGSGYTF. CDR3 coding DNA: TGTGCCATCAGTGGGAGGGGCTCCGGCTACACCTTC.

The CDR3 protein is CASSSPPGNYEQYF. In nucleotides, the CDR3 is TGTGCCAGCAGTTCGCCGCCCGGGAACTACGAGCAGTACTTC. The gene calls are TRBV12-3 or TRBV12-4 and TRBJ2-7; a possible D gene is TRBD2 (5 bases). V lost 4 bases to trimming and J lost 3 bases, with 13 bases between them. The CDR3 totals 14 residues.

This clonotype was seen a few times. The chain employs TRBV2 and TRBJ1-5, with 11 nucleotides matching TRBD1. Germline values: CDR1 SNHLY, CDR2 FYNNEI. This CDR3 has 13 residues. J lost 7 bases, V lost 8 bases, and 4 bases had no gene match. The CDR3 protein is CASLRDRGQPQHF. CDR3 coding DNA: TGTGCCAGCCTTAGGGACAGGGGGCAGCCCCAGCATTTT.

The chain links TRBV6-2 or TRBV6-3 to TRBJ1-1; D not certain. CDR3 length: 13 residues. Germline V gene lookup returns CDR1 MNHEY and CDR2 SVGEGT. Trimming removed 6 bases from V and 1 base from J, with 9 bases in between. CDR3 nucleotides: TGTGCCAGCAGGGGCAGTGCGAACACTGAAGCTTTCTTT. As protein: CASRGSANTEAFF.

This clonotype has only a few counts. V is TRBV28 and J is TRBJ1-1; tentatively, D is TRBD1 (6 bases). CDR3 size: 16 residues. Deletions cut 6 bases from V and 1 base from J, with 18 bases between. CDR1 is MDHEN, CDR2 SYDVKM, per germline. CDR3 sequence reads: CASSNINRVANTEAFF. The CDR3 region has the DNA TGTGCCAGCAGCAATATCAACAGGGTAGCGAACACTGAAGCTTTCTTT.

This chain links TRBV20-1 with TRBJ1-1; no clear D. The CDR3 has 13 amino acids. The germline CDR1 and CDR2 sequences are DFQATT and SNEGSKA (reference sequence). The V end was cut by 4 bases, the J end by 4 bases, with 13 bases between. The CDR3: CSATTGIGTEAFF. The DNA of the CDR3 is TGCAGTGCTACCACGGGGATTGGCACTGAAGCTTTCTTT.

This chain uses TRBV20-1 with TRBJ1-2; D perhaps matches TRBD1 (5 bases). V gave up 6 bases and J gave up 4 bases, with 15 bases separating them. CDR1 is DFQATT and CDR2 is SNEGSKA in the germline V gene (reference sequence). This CDR3 has 13 residues. CDR3 sequence reads: CSADSGALYGYTF. The CDR3, as DNA: TGCAGTGCAGATTCCGGGGCCCTCTATGGCTACACCTTC.

The rearrangement uses TRBV18 and TRBJ2-3; D ambiguous. V was pared by 5 bases and J by 6 bases, with 6 bases between. The length of the CDR3 is 11 residues. CDR1 is KGHSH and CDR2 is LQKENI in the germline V gene. CDR3 in DNA: TGTGCCAGCTCAGATCTGGATACGCAGTATTTT. Encoded protein: CASSDLDTQYF.

The chain links TRBV6-2 or TRBV6-3 to TRBJ2-4; TRBD1 agrees at 9 bases. Germline V gives CDR1 MNHEY, CDR2 SVGEGT. The CDR3 sequence is 18 residues long. V lost 5 bases to trimming and J lost 1 base; unmatched junction nucleotides: 12. The CDR3 coding sequence is TGTGCCAGCAGTCGTGAAACTACAGGGGGCGCCGCCAAAAACATTCAGTACTTC. Protein: CASSRETTGGAAKNIQYF.

This clonotype has only a few counts. The rearrangement joins TRBV7-6 to TRBJ2-1; D uncertain. The CDR3 extends over 17 amino acids. From germline, CDR1 is SGHVS and CDR2 FNYEAQ. The V end was cut by 2 bases, the J end by 0 bases, with 14 bases between. CDR3 in DNA: TGTGCCAGCAGCTTAAAGGAGCCTACCTTCTCCTACAATGAGCAGTTCTTC. Protein sequence: CASSLKEPTFSYNEQFF. The variable domain in full, completed from reference TRBV7-6 and TRBJ2-1, reads GAGVSQSPRYKVTKRGQDVALRCDPISGHVSLYWYRQALGQGPEFLTYFNYEAQQDKSGLPNDRFSAERPEGSISTLTIQRTEQRDSAMYRCASSLKEPTFSYNEQFFGPGTRLTVL.

This clonotype was seen only a few times. V is TRBV5-1 and J is TRBJ1-5; D possibly corresponds to TRBD1 (6 bases). This CDR3 is built from 15 residues. Germline V CDR1 and CDR2: SGHRS, YFSETQ. Between the trimmed V and J ends, which lost 0 bases and 4 bases, there was a span of 11 bases. CDR3 DNA: TGCGCCAGCAGCTTGGACGGACAGAAGAATCAGCCCCAGCATTTT. Amino acid sequence: CASSLDGQKNQPQHF. The entire variable domain, with the rest obtained from reference TRBV5-1 and TRBJ1-5, is as follows: KAGVTQTPRYLIKTRGQQVTLSCSPISGHRSVSWYQQTPGQGLQFLFEYFSETQRNKGNFPGRFSGRQFSNSRSEMNVSTLELGDSALYLCASSLDGQKNQPQHFGDGTRLSIL.

Here the CDR3 DNA reads TGTGCCAGCGTTCTAGCGGGAGCAACAAATGAGCAGTTCTTC. The encoded protein is CASVLAGATNEQFF. The chain employs TRBV6-2 or TRBV6-3 and TRBJ2-1, with 10 bases aligning to TRBD2. The CDR3 length is 14 residues. CDR1 is MNHEY, CDR2 SVGEGT, per germline. V was clipped by 8 bases and J by 7 bases; unmatched bases: 8.

This clonotype has ten or more counts. The V and J genes are TRBV12-3 or TRBV12-4 and TRBJ1-1, with a possible D match to TRBD1 (5 bases). CDR3 length: 12 residues. Trimming pared 7 bases from V and 4 bases from J, leaving 10 bases between. In DNA form, the CDR3 reads TGTGCCAGCATAGGGGCTCGCACTGAAGCTTTCTTT. Translation: CASIGARTEAFF.

In its sample, this clonotype was seen a few times. The rearrangement links TRBV20-1 to TRBJ2-1, with D possibly being TRBD2 (6 bases). From germline, CDR1 is DFQATT and CDR2 SNEGSKA (reference sequence). The V end was cut by 3 bases, the J end by 5 bases, with 11 bases between. This CDR3 has 13 residues. The CDR3 is CSARRGVNNEQFF. The CDR3 region has the DNA TGCAGTGCTAGGCGGGGAGTTAACAATGAGCAGTTCTTC.

The chain has TRBV4-3 and TRBJ2-1, with 10 positions matching TRBD2. The CDR3 covers 15 residues. Germline values: CDR1 LGHNA, CDR2 YSLEER. The V and J ends lost 2 bases and 5 bases, in that order; junction bases with no gene match: 3. In DNA, the CDR3 is TGCGCCAGCAGCCAACGGACTAGCGGAGACAATGAGCAGTTCTTC. As protein: CASSQRTSGDNEQFF.

This clonotype turned up a few times. The V call is TRBV12-3 or TRBV12-4, the J call TRBJ2-1; 7 nucleotides line up with TRBD1. Trimming cost V 4 bases and J 7 bases; bases outside gene matches: 10. The CDR3 has 15 amino acids. As DNA, the CDR3 is TGTGCCAGCAGTTGGGCAGGGGGTGTTAAGAATGAGCAGTTCTTC. It translates to CASSWAGGVKNEQFF.

This clonotype was observed a few times. The chain is built from TRBV5-1 and TRBJ2-7, with D hard to call. The CDR3 runs to 14 residues. The germline gives CDR1 SGHRS, CDR2 YFSETQ. The germline V and J ends were trimmed by 0 bases and 0 bases, with 7 bases remaining between them. CDR3 residues: CASSLDAHSYEQYF. CDR3 in DNA: TGCGCCAGCAGCTTGGACGCGCACTCCTACGAGCAGTACTTC.

The chain carries TRBV7-3 and TRBJ2-5, with 7 bases lining up with TRBD1. V was pared by 3 bases and J by 5 bases, with 3 bases of the junction left unmatched. The CDR3 length is 13 residues. Germline assignment: CDR1 SGHTA and CDR2 FQGTGA. CDR3 sequence: CASSLTRGETQYF. The CDR3 DNA is TGTGCCAGCAGCTTGACCAGGGGGGAGACCCAGTACTTC.

The chain carries TRBV12-5 and TRBJ1-4; 7 bases are a match to TRBD1. Unmatched junction bases numbered 16, after V lost 5 bases and J lost 7 bases. The germline CDR1 and CDR2 sequences are LGHNT and FRNRAP. The CDR3 extends over 17 amino acids. The CDR3 loop is CASGPQVGGEEPEKLFF. The CDR3 DNA follows: TGTGCTAGTGGTCCGCAGGTAGGGGGCGAGGAACCTGAAAAACTGTTTTTT.

The DNA of the CDR3 is TGTGCCAGCAGCGACGACAGGGAAGTTACCGGGGAGCTGTTTTTT. Protein sequence: CASSDDREVTGELFF. The chain recombines TRBV5-5 with TRBJ2-2; 7 bases are shared with TRBD1. The length of the CDR3 is 15 residues. CDR1 and CDR2 from the germline V gene are SGHKS and YYEKEE (reference sequence). Trimming at V came to 4 bases and at J to 5 bases, leaving 8 bases not matched to a gene.